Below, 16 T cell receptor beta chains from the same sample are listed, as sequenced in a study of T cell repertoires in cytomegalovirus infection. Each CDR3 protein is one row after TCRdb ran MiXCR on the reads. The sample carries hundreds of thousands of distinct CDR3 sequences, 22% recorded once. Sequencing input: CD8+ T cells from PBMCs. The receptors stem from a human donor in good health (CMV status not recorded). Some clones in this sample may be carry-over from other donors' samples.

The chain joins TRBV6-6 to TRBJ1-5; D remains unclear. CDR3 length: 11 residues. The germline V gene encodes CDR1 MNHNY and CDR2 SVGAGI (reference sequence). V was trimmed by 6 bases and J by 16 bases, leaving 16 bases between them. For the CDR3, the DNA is TGTGCCAGCAGATCAGACCTAGTTTTTCATTTT. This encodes CASRSDLVFHF.

The CDR3 DNA reads as TGTGCCAGCAGCTTAGTTTCCAACACAGATACGCAGTATTTT. It codes for CASSLVSNTDTQYF. This chain connects TRBV7-2 to TRBJ2-3; the D is unclear. Trimming took off 1 base at V and 2 bases at J, with 7 bases between the two ends. Germline CDR1 SGHTA, CDR2 FQGNSA. This CDR3 has 14 amino acids.

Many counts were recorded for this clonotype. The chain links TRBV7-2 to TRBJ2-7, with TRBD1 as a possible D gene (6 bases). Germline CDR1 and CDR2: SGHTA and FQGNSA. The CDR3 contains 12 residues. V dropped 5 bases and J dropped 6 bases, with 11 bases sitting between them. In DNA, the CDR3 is TGTGCCAGCAGCCAGACAGGTGTCGAGCAGTACTTC. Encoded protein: CASSQTGVEQYF.

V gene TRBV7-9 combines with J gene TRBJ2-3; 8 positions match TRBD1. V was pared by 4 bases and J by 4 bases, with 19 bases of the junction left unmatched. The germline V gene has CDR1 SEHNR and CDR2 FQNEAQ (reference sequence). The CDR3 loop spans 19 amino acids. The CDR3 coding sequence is TGTGCCAGCAGCTCCCAAACATTCGGACAGGGATCGTGGGCAGATACGCAGTATTTT. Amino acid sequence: CASSSQTFGQGSWADTQYF.

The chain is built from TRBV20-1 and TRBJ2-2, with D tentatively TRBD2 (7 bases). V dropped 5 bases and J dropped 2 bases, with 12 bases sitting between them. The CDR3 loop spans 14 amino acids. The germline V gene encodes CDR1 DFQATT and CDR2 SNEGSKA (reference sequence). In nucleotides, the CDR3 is TGCAGTGCTTCGGGGGGCCTCAACACCGGGGAGCTGTTTTTT. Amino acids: CSASGGLNTGELFF.

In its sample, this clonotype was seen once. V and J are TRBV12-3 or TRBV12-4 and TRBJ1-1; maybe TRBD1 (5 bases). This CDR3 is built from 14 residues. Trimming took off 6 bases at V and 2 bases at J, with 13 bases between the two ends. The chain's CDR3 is CASSHSGANTEAFF. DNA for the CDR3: TGTGCCAGCAGCCACAGCGGGGCCAACACTGAAGCTTTCTTT.

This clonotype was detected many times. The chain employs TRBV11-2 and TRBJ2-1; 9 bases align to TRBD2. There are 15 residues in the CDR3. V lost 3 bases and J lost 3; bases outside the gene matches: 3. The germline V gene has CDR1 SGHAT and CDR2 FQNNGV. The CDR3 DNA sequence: TGTGCCAGCAGCTTCGCAGCGGGGGGCTACAATGAGCAGTTCTTC. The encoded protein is CASSFAAGGYNEQFF.

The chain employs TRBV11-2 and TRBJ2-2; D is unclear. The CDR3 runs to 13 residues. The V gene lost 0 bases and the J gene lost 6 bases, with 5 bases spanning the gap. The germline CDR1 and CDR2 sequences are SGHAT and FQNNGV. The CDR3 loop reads CASSLEVSGELFF. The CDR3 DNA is TGTGCCAGCAGCTTAGAGGTTTCCGGGGAGCTGTTTTTT. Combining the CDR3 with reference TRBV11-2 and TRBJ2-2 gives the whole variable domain EAGVAQSPRYKIIEKRQSVAFWCNPISGHATLYWYQQILGQGPKLLIQFQNNGVVDDSQLPKDRFSAERLKGVDSTLKIQPAKLEDSAVYLCASSLEVSGELFFGEGSRLTVL.

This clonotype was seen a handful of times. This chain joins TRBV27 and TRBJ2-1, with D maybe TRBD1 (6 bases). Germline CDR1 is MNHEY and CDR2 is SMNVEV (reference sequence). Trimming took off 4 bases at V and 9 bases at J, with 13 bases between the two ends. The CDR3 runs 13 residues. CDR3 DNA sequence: TGTGCCAGCAGTTGGGTGACAGGCGGTGAGCAGTTCTTC. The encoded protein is CASSWVTGGEQFF.

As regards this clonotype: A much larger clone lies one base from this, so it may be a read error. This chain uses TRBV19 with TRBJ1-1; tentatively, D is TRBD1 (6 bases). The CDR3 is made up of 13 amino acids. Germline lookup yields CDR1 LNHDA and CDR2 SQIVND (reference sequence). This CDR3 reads CASLTGLNTQAFF. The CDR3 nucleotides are TGTGCCAGTCTAACAGGGCTGAACACTCAAGCTTTCTTT.

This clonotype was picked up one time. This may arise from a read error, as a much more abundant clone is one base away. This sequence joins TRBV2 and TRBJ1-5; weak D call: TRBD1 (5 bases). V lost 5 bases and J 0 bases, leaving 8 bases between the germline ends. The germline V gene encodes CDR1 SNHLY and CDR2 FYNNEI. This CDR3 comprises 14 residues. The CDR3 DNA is TGTGCCAGCAGTCCGACAGTTAGCAATCAGCCCCAGCATTTT. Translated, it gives CASSPTVSNQPQHF.

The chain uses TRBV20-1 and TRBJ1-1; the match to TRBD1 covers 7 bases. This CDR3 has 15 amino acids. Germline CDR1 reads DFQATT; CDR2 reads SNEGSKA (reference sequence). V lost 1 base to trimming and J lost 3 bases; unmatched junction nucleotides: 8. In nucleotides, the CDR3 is TGCAGTGCTAGAGCCGGACAGGCGGATTACACTGAAGCTTTCTTT. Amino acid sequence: CSARAGQADYTEAFF.

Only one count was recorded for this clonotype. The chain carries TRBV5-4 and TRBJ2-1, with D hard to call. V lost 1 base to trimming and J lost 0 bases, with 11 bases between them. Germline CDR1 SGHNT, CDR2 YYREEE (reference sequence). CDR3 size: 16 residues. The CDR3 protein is CASSLRPRVSYNEQFF. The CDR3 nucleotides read TGTGCCAGCAGCTTGAGGCCCAGAGTCTCCTACAATGAGCAGTTCTTC.

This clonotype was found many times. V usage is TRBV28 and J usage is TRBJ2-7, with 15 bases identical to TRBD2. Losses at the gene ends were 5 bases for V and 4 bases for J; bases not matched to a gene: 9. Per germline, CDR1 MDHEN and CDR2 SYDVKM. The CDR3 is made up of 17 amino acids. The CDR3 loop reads CASSPRTSGGAFYEQYF. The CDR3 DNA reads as TGTGCCAGCAGTCCCAGGACTAGCGGGGGGGCCTTTTACGAGCAGTACTTC.

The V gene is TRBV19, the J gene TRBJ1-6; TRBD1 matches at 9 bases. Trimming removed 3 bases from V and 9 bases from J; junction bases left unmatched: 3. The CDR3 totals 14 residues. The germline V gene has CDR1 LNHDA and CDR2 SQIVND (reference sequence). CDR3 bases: TGTGCCAGTAGTATTGGGACAGGGCTTTCACCCCTCCACTTT. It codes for CASSIGTGLSPLHF.

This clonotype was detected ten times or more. The CDR3 DNA follows: TGTGCCACCAGTGATCCATCGGACAGGTACTCTGGAAACACCATATATTTT. The encoded protein is CATSDPSDRYSGNTIYF. This chain links TRBV24-1 with TRBJ1-3; 7 bases align to TRBD1. Germline-derived CDR1 and CDR2 are KGHDR and SFDVKD. V was clipped by 3 bases and J by 0 bases; unmatched bases: 7. The length of the CDR3 is 17 residues.